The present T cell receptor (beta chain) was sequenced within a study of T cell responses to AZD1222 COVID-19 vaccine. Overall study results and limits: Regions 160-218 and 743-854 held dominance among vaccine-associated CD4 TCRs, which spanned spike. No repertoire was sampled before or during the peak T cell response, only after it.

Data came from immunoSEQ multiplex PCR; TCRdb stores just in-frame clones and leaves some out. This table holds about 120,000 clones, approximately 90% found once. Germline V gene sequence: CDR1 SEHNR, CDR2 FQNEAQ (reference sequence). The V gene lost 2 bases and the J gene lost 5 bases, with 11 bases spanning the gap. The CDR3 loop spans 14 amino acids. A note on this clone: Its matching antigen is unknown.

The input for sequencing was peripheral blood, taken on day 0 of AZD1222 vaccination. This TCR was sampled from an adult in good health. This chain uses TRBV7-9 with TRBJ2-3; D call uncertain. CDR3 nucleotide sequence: TGTGCCAGCAGCTTATCTGAGGCTGGAGATACGCAGTATTTT. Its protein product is CASSLSEAGDTQYF.